This is a list of T cell receptor beta chains from one sample in a study of cytomegalovirus exposure and HLA in healthy donors. Generated by immunoSEQ multiplex PCR, the TCRdb table keeps only in-frame clones and is missing some. This table has 200,000 to 250,000 clones, around 80% appearing once. Material for sequencing was PBMCs. These receptors came from a woman in her thirties or forties in good health and CMV-seronegative. The CDR3 runs from the conserved cysteine through the conserved F or W. D genes are given only for firm matches. Expanded clones get a size class; other rows say once, few or many, or leave the size out.

size	D	V	J	CDR3	DNA
once	-	TRBV25-1	TRBJ2-3	CASSASTGWTDTQYF	TGTGCCAGCAGTGCATCTACAGGGTGGACAGATACGCAGTATTTT
-	-	TRBV29-1	TRBJ2-7	CSCLALSSTYEQYF	TGCAGTTGTCTAGCACTATCCTCAACCTACGAGCAGTACTTC
-	TRBD2	TRBV5-6	TRBJ2-3	CASSWRPGTRPTDTQYF	TGTGCCAGCAGCTGGAGGCCCGGGACTAGGCCCACAGATACGCAGTATTTT
few	-	TRBV23-1	TRBJ1-1	CASSHLRNTEAFF	TGCGCCAGCAGTCATCTAAGGAACACTGAAGCTTTCTTT
-	TRBD1	TRBV6-1	TRBJ2-2	CASSQPGQGSGELFF	TGTGCCAGCAGTCAACCGGGACAGGGCTCCGGGGAGCTGTTTTTT
-	-	TRBV5-1	TRBJ1-6	CASSFEGSYNSPLHF	TGCGCCAGCAGCTTCGAGGGCTCCTATAATTCACCCCTCCACTTT
-	-	TRBV18	TRBJ1-1	CASSPQEGLGLEAFF	TGTGCCAGCTCACCACAGGAAGGACTCGGCCTCGAAGCTTTCTTT
once	TRBD1	TRBV7-9	TRBJ1-6	CASSLETGDSPLHF	TGTGCCAGCAGCTTAGAGACAGGGGACTCACCCCTCCACTTT
-	-	TRBV9	TRBJ1-2	CASSDRHGYTF	TGTGCCAGCAGCGACAGGCATGGCTACACCTTC
few	TRBD1	TRBV6-5	TRBJ1-1	CASNPGQHMNTEAFF	TGTGCCAGCAATCCGGGACAGCACATGAACACTGAAGCTTTCTTT
-	-	TRBV15	TRBJ1-4	CATSRVGGAEEKLFF	TGTGCCACCAGCAGAGTTGGGGGGGCGGAAGAAAAACTGTTTTTT
-	-	TRBV6-4	TRBJ1-5	CASSDGAGGNQPQHF	TGTGCCAGCAGTGACGGGGCAGGGGGCAATCAGCCCCAGCATTTT
-	-	TRBV5-1	TRBJ2-3	CASNAGPLTDTQYF	TGCGCCAGCAACGCGGGGCCTTTAACAGATACGCAGTATTTT
-	-	TRBV27	TRBJ2-6	CASSHLIWCRPNPGANVLTF	TGTGCCAGCAGCCATTTAATATGGTGCAGGCCCAACCCTGGGGCCAACGTCCTGACTTTC
-	TRBD1	TRBV28	TRBJ1-5	CASSLATGVEQPQHF	TGTGCCAGCAGTTTGGCTACAGGGGTCGAACAGCCCCAGCATTTT
-	-	TRBV11-3	TRBJ2-1	CASSLGGRISYNEQFF	TGTGCCAGCAGCTTAGGGGGCAGGATCTCTTACAATGAGCAGTTCTTC
-	-	TRBV5-1	TRBJ1-2	CASSGGEARGYGYTF	TGCGCCAGCAGCGGTGGAGAGGCTCGGGGCTATGGCTACACCTTC
few	TRBD1	TRBV28	TRBJ1-4	CASSAGGQGKNEKLFF	TGTGCCAGCAGTGCCGGTGGACAGGGGAAGAATGAAAAACTGTTTTTT
-	TRBD2	TRBV10-3	TRBJ2-2	CAIRSAGDNTGELFF	TGTGCCATCAGATCGGCGGGGGACAACACCGGGGAGCTGTTTTTT
-	-	TRBV7-9	TRBJ1-5	CASSLGQVEPQHF	TGTGCCAGCAGCCTAGGGCAGGTGGAGCCCCAGCATTTT
-	-	TRBV30	TRBJ1-2	CASTGDYGYTF	TGTGCCTCAACAGGAGACTATGGCTACACCTTC
-	-	TRBV28	TRBJ1-2	CASSSRVDGYTF	TGTGCCAGCAGTTCCAGGGTGGATGGCTACACCTTC
once	-	TRBV5-1	TRBJ2-2	CASSLAEPRTGELFF	TGCGCCAGCAGCTTGGCCGAGCCTCGGACCGGGGAGCTGTTTTTT
once	TRBD1	TRBV7-2	TRBJ1-5	CASSPWTGGSQPQHF	TGTGCCAGCAGCCCCTGGACAGGGGGGAGTCAGCCCCAGCATTTT
-	-	TRBV5-4	TRBJ2-5	CASSSLVLGTQYF	TGTGCCAGCAGCTCACTAGTGCTCGGGACCCAGTACTTC
-	TRBD1	TRBV30	TRBJ2-3	CAWSSGTVGLDTQYF	TGTGCCTGGAGCTCAGGGACAGTCGGGTTGGATACGCAGTATTTT
-	TRBD1	TRBV30	TRBJ2-7	CAWSLPSTWTGLYEQYF	TGTGCCTGGAGTCTCCCCTCAACCTGGACAGGTTTATACGAGCAGTACTTC
-	TRBD1	TRBV12-5	TRBJ1-2	CASGPGGGYGYTF	TGTGCTAGTGGGCCAGGGGGCGGCTATGGCTACACCTTC
-	-	TRBV6-1	TRBJ1-2	CASSESTAFYGYTF	TGTGCCAGCAGTGAATCGACAGCGTTCTATGGCTACACCTTC
-	-	TRBV11-2	TRBJ1-2	CASSLAGGGHGYTF	TGTGCCAGCAGCTTAGCGGGGGGCGGGCATGGCTACACCTTC
-	TRBD1	TRBV14	TRBJ2-1	CASSPRSGQGQHEQFF	TGTGCCAGCAGCCCCAGATCTGGACAGGGTCAGCATGAGCAGTTCTTC